Shown below are 19 T cell receptor beta chains from a single sample sequenced in a study of T cells after posttransplantation cyclophosphamide. The method was immunoSEQ multiplex PCR; TCRdb's version includes in-frame clones alone and lacks a portion of them. The sample carries tens of thousands of clones, 86% recorded once. Sequencing was done on a sample of PBMCs. All receptors derive from a man aged 50 to 60.

This rearrangement joins TRBV5-1 to TRBJ1-1; possible D gene TRBD1, 5 bases. CDR1 and CDR2 (germline): SGHRS, YFSETQ. V lost 0 bases to trimming and J lost 4 bases, with 10 bases between them. The CDR3 runs to 14 residues. The CDR3: CASSLEGVVTEAFF. The CDR3 nucleotides read TGCGCCAGCAGCTTGGAAGGGGTGGTCACTGAAGCTTTCTTT.

The chain links TRBV2 to TRBJ2-5; 15 bases are shared with TRBD2. The CDR3 consists of 16 residues. With 4 bases clipped from V and 5 bases from J, the junction kept 5 bases outside the gene matches. Germline V lookup: CDR1 SNHLY, CDR2 FYNNEI. Here the CDR3 reads CASSVGLAGGQETQYF. The CDR3 region has the DNA TGTGCCAGCAGTGTGGGACTAGCGGGAGGACAGGAGACCCAGTACTTC.

This chain uses TRBV18 with TRBJ1-2, with D perhaps TRBD1 (5 bases). The CDR3 loop spans 18 amino acids. V was pared by 2 bases and J by 6 bases, with 25 bases between. Germline V gene sequence: CDR1 KGHSH, CDR2 LQKENI. CDR3: CASSPTSLSGLRGNGYTF. CDR3 bases: TGTGCCAGCTCACCAACATCCTTATCAGGGTTGCGTGGGAATGGCTACACCTTC.

This chain uses TRBV19 with TRBJ1-4, with D possibly being TRBD1 (5 bases). From germline, CDR1 is LNHDA and CDR2 SQIVND (reference sequence). Trimming cost V 0 bases and J 3 bases, with 11 bases left between them. The CDR3 has 16 residues. DNA for the CDR3: TGTGCCAGTAGTATAGAAGGAACAGGTCCTAATGAAAAACTGTTTTTT. Translating it yields CASSIEGTGPNEKLFF.

The CDR3 sequence: CASSPISTNEKLFF. For the CDR3, the DNA is TGCGCCAGCAGCCCCATTTCCACTAATGAAAAACTGTTTTTT. The V gene is TRBV5-1, the J gene TRBJ1-4; D gene ambiguous. The CDR3 totals 14 residues. V was clipped by 4 bases and J by 2 bases, with 9 bases between them. CDR1 SGHRS and CDR2 YFSETQ come from the germline V gene.

J is TRBJ2-7 and V is TRBV7-3, with TRBD1 matching 8 bases. The CDR3 is 12 residues long. Losses at the gene ends were 4 bases for V and 6 bases for J; bases not matched to a gene: 2. Germline assignment: CDR1 SGHTA and CDR2 FQGTGA. This CDR3 is CASSWTGTEQYF. CDR3 in DNA: TGTGCCAGCAGCTGGACAGGGACCGAGCAGTACTTC.

The gene calls are TRBV7-2 and TRBJ2-1, with D perhaps matching TRBD2 (6 bases). There are 16 residues in the CDR3. V shed 5 bases and J shed 2 bases, with 16 bases lying between them. Germline CDR1 reads SGHTA; CDR2 reads FQGNSA. For the CDR3, the DNA is TGTGCCAGCAGCCCGTTGGAGGGCAAAGCCTACAATGAGCAGTTCTTC. Its protein is CASSPLEGKAYNEQFF.

V is TRBV19 and J is TRBJ1-2, with D perhaps matching TRBD1 (6 bases). Trimming left V 7 bases short and J 5 bases short, with 20 bases between. Germline values: CDR1 LNHDA, CDR2 SQIVND (reference sequence). The CDR3 length is 15 residues. The CDR3 sequence: CASTNGHREEYGYTF. CDR3 in DNA: TGTGCCAGTACCAATGGACACAGGGAAGAATATGGCTACACCTTC.

The V and J genes are TRBV5-5 and TRBJ1-2; 7 bases align to TRBD1. Germline V gene sequence: CDR1 SGHKS, CDR2 YYEKEE (reference sequence). The V and J ends lost 4 bases and 8 bases, in that order; junction bases with no gene match: 8. The CDR3 length is 13 residues. CDR3 residues: CASSPRQGEGYTF. DNA of the CDR3: TGTGCCAGCAGCCCCCGACAGGGTGAAGGCTACACCTTC.

The gene calls are TRBV5-1 and TRBJ2-7; possibly TRBD2 for D (5 bases). Between the trimmed V and J ends, which lost 5 bases and 6 bases, there was a span of 21 bases. This CDR3 region has 15 residues. Germline values: CDR1 SGHRS, CDR2 YFSETQ. The CDR3 is CASRSLLGDQSEQYF. CDR3 nucleotide sequence: TGCGCCAGCAGATCCTTACTAGGAGATCAGAGCGAGCAGTACTTC.

The CDR3 region has the DNA TGTGCCAGCAGCCAAGAGTGGGCGGGGAGGGGAAACACCATATATTTT. As protein: CASSQEWAGRGNTIYF. The chain uses TRBV4-2 and TRBJ1-3; no definite D call. The CDR3 has 16 residues. CDR1 LGHNA and CDR2 YNFKEQ come from the germline V gene. V was trimmed by 0 bases and J by 4 bases, leaving 13 bases between them.

The chain uses TRBV25-1 and TRBJ1-2; D possibly corresponds to TRBD1 (5 bases). Germline V gives CDR1 MGHDK, CDR2 SYGVNS. The CDR3 has 13 amino acids. V was cut by 2 bases and J by 5 bases, with 9 bases left in between. This CDR3 is CASSEGRDYGYTF. CDR3 bases: TGTGCCAGCAGTGAAGGCAGGGATTATGGCTACACCTTC.

This rearrangement joins TRBV6-5 to TRBJ2-5; a possible D gene is TRBD1 (6 bases). CDR3 length equals 15 residues. With 2 bases removed from V and 3 bases from J, the gap between germline ends came to 13 bases. Germline CDR1 MNHEY, CDR2 SVGAGI. The CDR3 DNA follows: TGTGCCAGCAGTTACCGCAGGGGCTCTAAAGAGACCCAGTACTTC. Translated: CASSYRRGSKETQYF.

The chain couples TRBV27 to TRBJ2-7; D perhaps matches TRBD2 (6 bases). The CDR3 contains 12 residues. Trimming took off 10 bases at V and 6 bases at J, with 16 bases between the two ends. Germline V CDR1 and CDR2: MNHEY, SMNVEV (reference sequence). The CDR3 nucleotides read TGTGCCATCCGGACCGGGAGAGGCGAGCAGTACTTC. Its protein product is CAIRTGRGEQYF.

The chain carries TRBV18 and TRBJ1-5; D may be TRBD1 (6 bases). This CDR3 comprises 14 residues. With 2 bases removed from V and 4 bases from J, the gap between germline ends came to 9 bases. In germline, CDR1 is KGHSH, CDR2 LQKENI. CDR3 sequence: CASSPGTRNQPQHF. The CDR3 bases are TGTGCCAGCTCACCAGGGACAAGGAATCAGCCCCAGCATTTT.

The chain joins TRBV7-2 to TRBJ1-2, with 8 bases fitting TRBD1. After removal of 1 base from V and 5 bases from J, the junction contained 9 bases not matched to a gene. This CDR3 comprises 16 residues. CDR1 is SGHTA, CDR2 FQGNSA, per germline. The DNA for the CDR3 is TGTGCCAGCAGCTTAGATTCGGCAGGGGGCGGGTATGGCTACACCTTC. It translates to CASSLDSAGGGYGYTF.

This chain links TRBV5-6 with TRBJ2-7, with D possibly matching TRBD1 (5 bases). Germline CDR1 is SGHDT and CDR2 is YYEEEE. The V and J ends lost 7 bases and 3 bases respectively, with 17 bases between them. CDR3 length equals 14 residues. The chain's CDR3 is CASQLHTGIYEQYF. Written as DNA, the CDR3 is TGTGCCAGCCAGCTCCACACAGGAATCTACGAGCAGTACTTC.

This rearrangement joins TRBV5-4 to TRBJ1-5; 12 bases agree with TRBD1. The CDR3 spans 18 residues. Germline CDR1 reads SGHNT; CDR2 reads YYREEE (reference sequence). After removal of 0 bases from V and 2 bases from J, the junction contained 6 bases not matched to a gene. CDR3 nucleotide sequence: TGTGCCAGCAGCTTGGGGGGACAGGGGGCTCGGGGCAATCAGCCCCAGCATTTT. This sequence encodes CASSLGGQGARGNQPQHF.

The rearrangement joins TRBV7-6 to TRBJ2-3; D uncertain. Germline assignment: CDR1 SGHVS and CDR2 FNYEAQ. The CDR3 totals 15 residues. Trimming cost V 6 bases and J 2 bases, with 15 bases left between them. The CDR3 loop reads CASRSTHQDTDTQYF. The DNA of the CDR3 is TGTGCCAGCAGATCAACCCACCAGGACACAGATACGCAGTATTTT.